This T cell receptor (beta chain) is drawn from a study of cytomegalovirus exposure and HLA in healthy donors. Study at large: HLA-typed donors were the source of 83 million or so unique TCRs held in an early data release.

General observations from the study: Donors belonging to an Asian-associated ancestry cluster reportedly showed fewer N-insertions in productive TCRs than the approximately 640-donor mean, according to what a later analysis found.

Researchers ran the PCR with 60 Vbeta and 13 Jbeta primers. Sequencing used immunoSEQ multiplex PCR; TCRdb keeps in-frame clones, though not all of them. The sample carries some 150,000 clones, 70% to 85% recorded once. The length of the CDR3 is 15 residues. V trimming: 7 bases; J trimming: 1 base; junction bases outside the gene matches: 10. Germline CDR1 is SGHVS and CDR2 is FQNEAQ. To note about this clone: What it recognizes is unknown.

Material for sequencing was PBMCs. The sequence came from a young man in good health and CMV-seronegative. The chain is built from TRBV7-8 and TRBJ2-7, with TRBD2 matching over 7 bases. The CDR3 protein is CASTQASGASYEQYF. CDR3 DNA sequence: TGTGCCAGCACCCAGGCTAGCGGCGCTTCCTACGAGCAGTACTTC.